Listed below are T cell receptor beta chains from one sample, sequenced in a study of T cells after yellow fever vaccination. A single record per CDR3 protein comes from TCRdb applying MiXCR to the 5' RACE reads. The data contain under 150,000 distinct CDR3 sequences, roughly 8.2% of them seen just once; the ten biggest clones take up around 0.73%. The sample was CD4+ T cells sorted from PBMCs, taken 5 days after the yellow fever booster vaccination. These TCRs come from a man younger than 40 who received the YFV17D yellow fever vaccine. Both conserved end residues are part of each CDR3. D genes are given only for firm matches. Size is stated for part of the rows, as once, few or many counts, or as a class when the clone is expanded.

abundance,v_gene,j_gene,d_gene,CDR3aa,CDR3nt
many,TRBV27,TRBJ2-5,TRBD1,CASSDRDRSKETQYF,TGTGCCAGCAGTGATCGGGACAGGTCAAAAGAGACCCAGTACTTC
many,TRBV5-6,TRBJ2-5,NA,CASRATQRPLETQYF,TGTGCCAGCAGGGCTACGCAGCGGCCCCTGGAGACCCAGTACTTC
many,TRBV6-5,TRBJ2-1,TRBD2,CASSYAAGGPGEQFF,TGTGCCAGCAGTTACGCGGCGGGAGGGCCTGGTGAGCAGTTCTTC
NA,TRBV5-6,TRBJ1-3,TRBD1,CASSFTGTGVLSGNTIYF,TGTGCCAGCAGCTTCACCGGGACAGGGGTCCTCTCTGGAAACACCATATATTTT
many,TRBV23-1,TRBJ2-5,TRBD1,CASITRDREKPTQYF,TGCGCCAGCATTACCCGGGACAGGGAAAAACCTACCCAGTACTTC
many,TRBV11-3,TRBJ2-1,NA,CASSPRDSNYNEQFF,TGTGCCAGCAGCCCACGGGATTCGAACTACAATGAGCAGTTCTTC
many,TRBV7-2,TRBJ2-7,TRBD2,CASSYGLAGGSEQYF,TGTGCCAGCAGCTATGGACTAGCGGGGGGTTCCGAGCAGTACTTC
many,TRBV20-1,TRBJ2-2,NA,CRPRKNTGELFF,TGCAGGCCAAGGAAGAACACCGGGGAGCTGTTTTTT
many,TRBV4-3,TRBJ2-3,NA,CASSQAGGYNPDTQYF,TGCGCCAGCAGCCAAGCGGGCGGGTATAACCCAGATACGCAGTATTTT
many,TRBV20-1,TRBJ2-4,TRBD1,CSAVRGPSFNIQYF,TGCAGTGCTGTGAGGGGGCCTTCTTTCAACATTCAGTACTTC
many,TRBV5-5,TRBJ2-1,NA,CASSSQGLLLPYNEQFF,TGTGCCAGCAGCTCCCAAGGACTCCTTCTTCCTTACAATGAGCAGTTCTTC
many,TRBV3-1,TRBJ2-7,NA,CASTGTLGEQYF,TGTGCCAGCACTGGTACGTTAGGTGAGCAGTACTTC
many,TRBV20-1,TRBJ2-1,NA,CSASKGGDEQFF,TGCAGTGCTTCCAAGGGGGGTGATGAGCAGTTCTTC
many,TRBV5-1,TRBJ2-1,NA,CASRHRVGIEQFF,TGCGCCAGCAGACACAGGGTGGGAATTGAGCAGTTCTTC
many,TRBV7-2,TRBJ2-7,TRBD2,CASSPVFTSGNYEQYF,TGTGCCAGCAGCCCCGTGTTCACTAGCGGTAACTACGAGCAGTACTTC
many,TRBV5-1,TRBJ2-1,NA,CASSLAVMGGNSYNEQFF,TGCGCCAGCAGCTTGGCCGTTATGGGTGGTAACTCCTACAATGAGCAGTTCTTC
NA,TRBV5-1,TRBJ2-6,TRBD1,CASSEGQGPGANVLTF,TGCGCCAGCAGCGAAGGACAGGGGCCCGGGGCCAACGTCCTGACTTTC
many,TRBV7-7,TRBJ2-5,TRBD2,CASSLAREGTQYF,TGTGCCAGCAGCTTAGCTAGGGAGGGGACCCAGTACTTC
many,TRBV19,TRBJ2-7,NA,CASSHGYHSYEQYF,TGTGCCAGTAGTCATGGGTATCACTCCTACGAGCAGTACTTC
many,TRBV7-2,TRBJ2-1,NA,CASSPTTRSPTYNEQFF,TGTGCCAGCAGCCCTACGACTAGGAGCCCTACCTACAATGAGCAGTTCTTC
many,TRBV7-6,TRBJ2-3,NA,CASSSVEDTQYF,TGTGCCAGCTCATCGGTGGAGGATACGCAGTATTTT
many,TRBV3-1,TRBJ2-7,TRBD2,CASSQDRLAYEQYF,TGTGCCAGCAGCCAAGATAGACTAGCTTACGAGCAGTACTTC
many,TRBV20-1,TRBJ1-5,NA,CSARDRDSNQPQHF,TGCAGTGCTAGAGACAGAGATAGCAATCAGCCCCAGCATTTT
many,TRBV20-1,TRBJ2-5,TRBD2,CSAVGLAGKGTQYF,TGCAGTGCTGTCGGACTAGCGGGAAAGGGGACCCAGTACTTC
many,TRBV15,TRBJ1-1,NA,CATSRDATDIEAFF,TGTGCCACCAGCAGAGATGCGACTGACATTGAAGCTTTCTTT
many,TRBV7-2,TRBJ2-7,TRBD2,CASKRTSGSPEQYF,TGTGCCAGCAAAAGGACTAGCGGGAGTCCCGAGCAGTACTTC
few,TRBV12-3/TRBV12-4,TRBJ2-1,TRBD2,CASRPSLSWREGYNEQFF,TGTGCCAGCAGACCCTCCCTGAGTTGGCGGGAGGGGTACAATGAGCAGTTCTTC
many,TRBV28,TRBJ2-1,TRBD2,CASGGRPTQFF,TGTGCCAGCGGCGGGAGGCCTACTCAGTTCTTC
NA,TRBV10-3,TRBJ1-1,TRBD1,CAISVGQENTEAFF,TGTGCCATCAGTGTGGGACAGGAGAACACTGAAGCTTTCTTT
many,TRBV4-2,TRBJ1-2,NA,CASSQDVVLNYGYTF,TGTGCCAGCAGCCAAGACGTAGTATTAAACTATGGCTACACCTTC
many,TRBV20-1,TRBJ2-1,NA,CSANIFPAAYNEQFF,TGCAGTGCTAACATTTTCCCAGCGGCTTACAATGAGCAGTTCTTC
many,TRBV29-1,TRBJ2-7,NA,CSVIPTRPGLNYEQYF,TGCAGCGTGATACCGACCCGACCGGGACTGAACTACGAGCAGTACTTC
many,TRBV29-1,TRBJ1-1,NA,CSVGPPGHSEAFF,TGCAGCGTTGGTCCCCCGGGACATAGTGAAGCTTTCTTT
many,TRBV7-9,TRBJ2-7,NA,CASSFGASYEQYF,TGTGCCAGCAGCTTCGGGGCCAGCTACGAGCAGTACTTC
many,TRBV19,TRBJ2-5,NA,CASSITGYETQYF,TGTGCCAGTAGTATAACCGGGTATGAGACCCAGTACTTC
few,TRBV28,TRBJ2-1,TRBD2,CASSPPGTSAPEQFF,TGTGCCAGCAGTCCCCCGGGGACTAGCGCCCCTGAGCAGTTCTTC
few,TRBV4-3,TRBJ2-1,TRBD2,CASSPRSSGNYNEQFF,TGCGCCAGCAGCCCGCGCTCTAGCGGGAACTACAATGAGCAGTTCTTC
many,TRBV18,TRBJ2-7,TRBD1,CASGDSYEQYF,TGTGCCAGCGGGGACAGTTACGAGCAGTACTTC